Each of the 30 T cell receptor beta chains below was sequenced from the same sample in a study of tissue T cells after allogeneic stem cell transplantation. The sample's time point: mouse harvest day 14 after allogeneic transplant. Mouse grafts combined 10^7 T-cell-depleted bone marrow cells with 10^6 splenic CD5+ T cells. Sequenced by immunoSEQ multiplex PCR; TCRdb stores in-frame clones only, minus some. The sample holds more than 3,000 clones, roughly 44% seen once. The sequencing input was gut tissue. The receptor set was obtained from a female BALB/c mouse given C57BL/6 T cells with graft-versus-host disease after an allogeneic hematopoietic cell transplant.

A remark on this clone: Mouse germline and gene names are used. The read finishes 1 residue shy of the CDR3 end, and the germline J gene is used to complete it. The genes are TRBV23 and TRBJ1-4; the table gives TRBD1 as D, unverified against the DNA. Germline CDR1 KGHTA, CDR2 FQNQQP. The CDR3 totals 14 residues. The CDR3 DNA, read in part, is TGCTCCAGCAGTCAGGGCCAGGGCAACGAAAGATTATTT. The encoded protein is CSSSQGQGNERLF. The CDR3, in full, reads CSSSQGQGNERLFF.

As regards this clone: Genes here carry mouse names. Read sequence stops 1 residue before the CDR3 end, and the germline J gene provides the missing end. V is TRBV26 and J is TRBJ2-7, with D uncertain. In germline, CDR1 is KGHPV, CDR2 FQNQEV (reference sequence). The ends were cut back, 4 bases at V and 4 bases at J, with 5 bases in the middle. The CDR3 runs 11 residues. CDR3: CASSPMYEQYF. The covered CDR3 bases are TGTGCCAGCAGTCCCATGTATGAACAGTAC.

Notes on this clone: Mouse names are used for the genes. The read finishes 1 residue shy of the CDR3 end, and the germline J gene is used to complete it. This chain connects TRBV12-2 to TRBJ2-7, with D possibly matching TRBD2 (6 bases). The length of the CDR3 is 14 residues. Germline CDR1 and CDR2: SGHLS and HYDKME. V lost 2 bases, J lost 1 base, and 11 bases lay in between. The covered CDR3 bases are TGTGCCAGCTCTCCCGGGACTTTATCCTATGAACAGTAC. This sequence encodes CASSPGTLSYEQY. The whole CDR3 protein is CASSPGTLSYEQYF. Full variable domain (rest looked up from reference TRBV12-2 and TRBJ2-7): NSGVVQSPRYIIKGKGERSILKCIPISGHLSVAWYQQTQGQELKFFIQHYDKMERDKGNLPSRFSVQQFDDYHSEMNMSALELEDSAVYFCASSPGTLSYEQYFGPGTRLTVL.

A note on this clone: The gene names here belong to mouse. CDR3 residues: CASSLRGTGNTLYF. The covered CDR3 bases are TGTGCCAGCAGTCTGCGGGGGACTGGAAATACGCTCTAT. This chain links TRBV26 with TRBJ1-3; D perhaps matches TRBD1 (5 bases). The read halts 1 residue ahead of the CDR3 end, with the missing end drawn from the germline J gene. This CDR3 has 14 amino acids. CDR1 KGHPV and CDR2 FQNQEV come from the germline V gene (reference sequence). The V and J ends lost 2 bases and 2 bases respectively, with 7 bases between them.

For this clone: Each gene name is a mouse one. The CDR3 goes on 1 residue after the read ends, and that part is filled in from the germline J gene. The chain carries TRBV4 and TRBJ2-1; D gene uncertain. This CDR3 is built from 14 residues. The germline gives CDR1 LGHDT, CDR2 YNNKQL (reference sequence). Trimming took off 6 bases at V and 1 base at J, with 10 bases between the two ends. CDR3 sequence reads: CASRKPGNYAEQFF. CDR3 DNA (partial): TGTGCCAGCAGGAAACCGGGGAACTATGCTGAGCAGTTC.

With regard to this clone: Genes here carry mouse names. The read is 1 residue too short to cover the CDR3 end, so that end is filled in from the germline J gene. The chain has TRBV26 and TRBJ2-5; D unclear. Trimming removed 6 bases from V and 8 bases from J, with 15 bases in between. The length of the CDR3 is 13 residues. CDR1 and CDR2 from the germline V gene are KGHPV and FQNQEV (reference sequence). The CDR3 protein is CASSPDGRGTQYF. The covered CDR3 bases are TGTGCCAGCAGCCCCGACGGGCGAGGCACCCAGTAC.

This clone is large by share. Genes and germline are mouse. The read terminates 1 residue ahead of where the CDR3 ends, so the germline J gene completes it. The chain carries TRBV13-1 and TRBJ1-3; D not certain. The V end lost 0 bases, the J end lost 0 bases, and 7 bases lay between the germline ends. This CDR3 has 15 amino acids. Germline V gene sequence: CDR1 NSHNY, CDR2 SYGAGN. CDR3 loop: CASSDAPISGNTLYF. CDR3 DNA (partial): TGTGCCAGCAGTGATGCACCCATTTCTGGAAATACGCTCTAT.

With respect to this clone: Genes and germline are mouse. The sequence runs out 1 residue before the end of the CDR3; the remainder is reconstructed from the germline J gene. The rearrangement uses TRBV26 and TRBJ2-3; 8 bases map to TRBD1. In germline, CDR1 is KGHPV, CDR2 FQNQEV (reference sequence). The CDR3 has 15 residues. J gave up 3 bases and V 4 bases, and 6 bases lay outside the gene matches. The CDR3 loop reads CASSRWTGSAETLYF. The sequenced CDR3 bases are TGTGCCAGCAGTCGATGGACAGGGTCCGCAGAAACGCTGTAT.

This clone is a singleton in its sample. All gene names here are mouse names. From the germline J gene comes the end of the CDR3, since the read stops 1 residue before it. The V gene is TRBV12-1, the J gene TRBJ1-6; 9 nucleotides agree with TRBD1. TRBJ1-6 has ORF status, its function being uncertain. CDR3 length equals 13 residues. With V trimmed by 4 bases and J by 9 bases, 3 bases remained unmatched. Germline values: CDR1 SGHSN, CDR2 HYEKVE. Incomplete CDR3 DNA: TGTGCCAGCTCAAGACAGGGGGGTTCGCCCCTCTAC. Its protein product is CASSRQGGSPLY. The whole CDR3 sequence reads CASSRQGGSPLYF.

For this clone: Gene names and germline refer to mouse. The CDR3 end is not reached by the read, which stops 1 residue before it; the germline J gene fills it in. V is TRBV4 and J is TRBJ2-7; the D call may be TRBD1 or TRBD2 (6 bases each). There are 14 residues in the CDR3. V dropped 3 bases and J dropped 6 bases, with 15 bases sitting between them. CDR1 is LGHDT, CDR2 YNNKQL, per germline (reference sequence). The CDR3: CASSYDSGGFEQYF. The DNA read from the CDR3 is TGTGCCAGCAGCTACGACTCCGGGGGCTTTGAACAGTAC.

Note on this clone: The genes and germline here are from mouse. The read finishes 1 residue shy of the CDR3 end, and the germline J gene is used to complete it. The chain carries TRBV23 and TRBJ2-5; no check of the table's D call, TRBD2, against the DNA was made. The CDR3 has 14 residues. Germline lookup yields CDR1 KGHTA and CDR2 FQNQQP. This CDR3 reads CSSSPTGGQDTQYF. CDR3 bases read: TGCTCCAGCAGTCCCACTGGGGGGCAAGACACCCAGTAC.

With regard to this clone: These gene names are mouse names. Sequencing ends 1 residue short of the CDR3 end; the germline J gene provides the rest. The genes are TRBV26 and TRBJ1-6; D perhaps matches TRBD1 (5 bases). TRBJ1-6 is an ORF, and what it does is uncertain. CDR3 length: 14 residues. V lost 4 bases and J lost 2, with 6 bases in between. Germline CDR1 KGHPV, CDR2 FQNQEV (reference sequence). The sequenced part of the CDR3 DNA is TGTGCCAGCAGTCAGGGGACCTATAATTCGCCCCTCTAC. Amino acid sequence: CASSQGTYNSPLY. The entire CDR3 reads CASSQGTYNSPLYF.

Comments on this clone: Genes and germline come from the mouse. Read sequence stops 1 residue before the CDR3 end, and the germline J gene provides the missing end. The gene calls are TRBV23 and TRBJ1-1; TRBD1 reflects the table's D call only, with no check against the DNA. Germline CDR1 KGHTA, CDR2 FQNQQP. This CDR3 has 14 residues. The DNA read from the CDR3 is TGCTCCAGCAGCCCCGGGACAACAAACACAGAAGTCTTC. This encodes CSSSPGTTNTEVF. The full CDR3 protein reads CSSSPGTTNTEVFF.

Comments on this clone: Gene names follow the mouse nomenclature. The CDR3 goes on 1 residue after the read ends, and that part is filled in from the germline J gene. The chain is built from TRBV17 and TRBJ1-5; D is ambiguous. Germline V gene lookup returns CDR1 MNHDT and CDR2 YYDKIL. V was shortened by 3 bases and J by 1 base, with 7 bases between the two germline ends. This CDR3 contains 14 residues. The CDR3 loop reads CASSRGRNNQAPLF. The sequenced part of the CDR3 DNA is TGTGCTAGCAGTAGGGGCAGAAACAACCAGGCTCCGCTT.

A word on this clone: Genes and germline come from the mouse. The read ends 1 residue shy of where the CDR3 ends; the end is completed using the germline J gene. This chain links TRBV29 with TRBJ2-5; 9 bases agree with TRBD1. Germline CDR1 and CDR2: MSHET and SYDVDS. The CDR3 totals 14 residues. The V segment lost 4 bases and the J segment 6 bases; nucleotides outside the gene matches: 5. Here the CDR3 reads CASSSGTGRDTQYF. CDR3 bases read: TGTGCTAGCAGTTCCGGGACAGGGCGGGACACCCAGTAC.

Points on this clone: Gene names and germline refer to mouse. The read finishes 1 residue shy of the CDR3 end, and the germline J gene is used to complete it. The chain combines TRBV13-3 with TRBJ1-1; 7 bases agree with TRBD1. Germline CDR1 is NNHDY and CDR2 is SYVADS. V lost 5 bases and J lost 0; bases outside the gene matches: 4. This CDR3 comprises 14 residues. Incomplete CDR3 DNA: TGTGCCAGCAGGAGGGGACAGCCAAACACAGAAGTCTTC. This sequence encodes CASRRGQPNTEVF. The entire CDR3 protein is CASRRGQPNTEVFF.

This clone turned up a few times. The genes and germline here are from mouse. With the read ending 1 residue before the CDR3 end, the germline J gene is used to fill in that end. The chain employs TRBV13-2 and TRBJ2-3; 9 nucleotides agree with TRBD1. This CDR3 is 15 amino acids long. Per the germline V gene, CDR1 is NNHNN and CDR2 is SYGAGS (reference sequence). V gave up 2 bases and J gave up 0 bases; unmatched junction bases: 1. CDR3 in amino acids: CASGEGTGSAETLYF. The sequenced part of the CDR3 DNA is TGTGCCAGCGGTGAGGGGACAGGGAGTGCAGAAACGCTGTAT.

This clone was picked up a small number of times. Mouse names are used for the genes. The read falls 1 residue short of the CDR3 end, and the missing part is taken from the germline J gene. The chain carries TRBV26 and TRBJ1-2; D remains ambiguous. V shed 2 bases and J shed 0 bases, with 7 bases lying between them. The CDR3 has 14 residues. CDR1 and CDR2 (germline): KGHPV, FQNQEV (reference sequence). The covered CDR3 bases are TGTGCCAGCAGTCTGCGACACCCAAACTCCGACTACACC. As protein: CASSLRHPNSDYT. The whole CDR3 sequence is CASSLRHPNSDYTF.

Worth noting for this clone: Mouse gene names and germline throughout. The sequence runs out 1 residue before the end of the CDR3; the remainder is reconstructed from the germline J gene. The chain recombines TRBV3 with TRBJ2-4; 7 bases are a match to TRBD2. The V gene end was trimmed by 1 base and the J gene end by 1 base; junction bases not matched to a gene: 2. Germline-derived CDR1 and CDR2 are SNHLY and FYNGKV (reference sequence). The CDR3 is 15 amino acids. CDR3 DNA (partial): TGTGCCAGCAGCTTAGTGCTGGGGGGTCAAAACACCTTGTAC. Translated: CASSLVLGGQNTLY. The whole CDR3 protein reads CASSLVLGGQNTLYF.

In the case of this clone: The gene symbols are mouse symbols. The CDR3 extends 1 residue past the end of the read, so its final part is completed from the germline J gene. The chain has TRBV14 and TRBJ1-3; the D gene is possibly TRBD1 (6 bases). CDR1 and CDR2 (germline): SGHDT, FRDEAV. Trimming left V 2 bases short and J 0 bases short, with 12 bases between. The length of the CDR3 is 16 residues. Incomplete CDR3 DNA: TGTGCCAGCAGTTTTTCCCAGGGGAATTCTGGAAATACGCTCTAT. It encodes CASSFSQGNSGNTLY. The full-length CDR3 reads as CASSFSQGNSGNTLYF.

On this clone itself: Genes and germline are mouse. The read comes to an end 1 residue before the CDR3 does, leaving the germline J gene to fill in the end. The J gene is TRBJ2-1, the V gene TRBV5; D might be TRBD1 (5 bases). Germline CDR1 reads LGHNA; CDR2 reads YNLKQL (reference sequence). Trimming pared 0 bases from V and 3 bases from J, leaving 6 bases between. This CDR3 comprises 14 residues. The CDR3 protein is CASSQEDIYAEQFF. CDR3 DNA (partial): TGTGCCAGCAGCCAAGAGGACATCTATGCTGAGCAGTTC.

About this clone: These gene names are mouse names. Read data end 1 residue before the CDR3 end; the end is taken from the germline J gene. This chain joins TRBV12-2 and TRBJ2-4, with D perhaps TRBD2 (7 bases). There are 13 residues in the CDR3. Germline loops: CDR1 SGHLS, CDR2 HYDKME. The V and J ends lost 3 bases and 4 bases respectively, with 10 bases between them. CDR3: CASSIGGENTLYF. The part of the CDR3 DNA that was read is TGTGCCAGCTCTATAGGGGGGGAAAACACCTTGTAC.

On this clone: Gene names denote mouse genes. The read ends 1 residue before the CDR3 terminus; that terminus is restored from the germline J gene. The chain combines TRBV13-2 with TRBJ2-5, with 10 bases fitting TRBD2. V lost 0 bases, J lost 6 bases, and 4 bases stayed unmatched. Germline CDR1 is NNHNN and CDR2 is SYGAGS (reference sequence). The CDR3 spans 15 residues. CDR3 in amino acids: CASGDALGGRDTQYF. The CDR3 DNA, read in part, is TGTGCCAGCGGTGATGCCCTGGGGGGGCGGGACACCCAGTAC.

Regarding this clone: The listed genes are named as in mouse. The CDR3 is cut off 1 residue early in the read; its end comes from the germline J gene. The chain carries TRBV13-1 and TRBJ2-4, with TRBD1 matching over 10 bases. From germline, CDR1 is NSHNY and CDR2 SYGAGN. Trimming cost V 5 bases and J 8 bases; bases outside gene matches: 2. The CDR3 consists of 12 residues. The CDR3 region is CASRGTGATLYF. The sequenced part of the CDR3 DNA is TGTGCCAGCAGGGGGACAGGGGCCACCTTGTAC.

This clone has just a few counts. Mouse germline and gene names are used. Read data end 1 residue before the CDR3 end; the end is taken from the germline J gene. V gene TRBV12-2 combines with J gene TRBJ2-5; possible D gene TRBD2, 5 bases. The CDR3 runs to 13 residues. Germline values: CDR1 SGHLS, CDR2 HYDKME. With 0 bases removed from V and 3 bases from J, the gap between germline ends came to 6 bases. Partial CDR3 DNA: TGTGCCAGCTCTCTCTCTGGGCAAGACACCCAGTAC. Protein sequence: CASSLSGQDTQY. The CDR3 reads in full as CASSLSGQDTQYF.

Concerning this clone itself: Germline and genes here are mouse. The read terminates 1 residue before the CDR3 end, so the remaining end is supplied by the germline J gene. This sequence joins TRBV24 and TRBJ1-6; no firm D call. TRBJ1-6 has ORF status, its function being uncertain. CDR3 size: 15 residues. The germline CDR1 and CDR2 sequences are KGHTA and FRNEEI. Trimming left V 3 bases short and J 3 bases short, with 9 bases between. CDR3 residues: CASSLSQNYNSPLYF. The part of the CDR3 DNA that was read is TGTGCCAGCAGTCTCTCACAGAACTATAATTCGCCCCTCTAC.

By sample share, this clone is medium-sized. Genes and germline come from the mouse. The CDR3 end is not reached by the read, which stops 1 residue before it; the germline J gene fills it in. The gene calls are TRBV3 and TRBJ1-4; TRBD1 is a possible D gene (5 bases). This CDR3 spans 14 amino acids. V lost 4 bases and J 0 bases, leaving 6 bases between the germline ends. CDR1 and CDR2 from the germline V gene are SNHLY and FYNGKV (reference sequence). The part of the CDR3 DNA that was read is TGTGCCAGCAGCTCCAGGGTTTCCAACGAAAGATTATTT. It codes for CASSSRVSNERLF. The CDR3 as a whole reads CASSSRVSNERLFF. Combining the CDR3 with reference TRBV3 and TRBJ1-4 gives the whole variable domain GPKVLQIPSHQIIDMGQMVTLNCDPVSNHLYFYWYKQILGQQMEFLVNFYNGKVMEKSKLFKDQFSVERPDGSYFTLKIQPTALEDSAVYFCASSSRVSNERLFFGHGTKLSVL.

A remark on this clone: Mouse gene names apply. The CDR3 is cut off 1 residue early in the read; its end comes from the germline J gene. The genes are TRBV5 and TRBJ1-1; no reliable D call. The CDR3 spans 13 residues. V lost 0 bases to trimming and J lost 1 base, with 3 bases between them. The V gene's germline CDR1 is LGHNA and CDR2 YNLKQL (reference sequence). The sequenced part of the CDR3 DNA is TGTGCCAGCAGCCAAGACTGGAACACAGAAGTCTTC. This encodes CASSQDWNTEVF. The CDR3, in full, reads CASSQDWNTEVFF.

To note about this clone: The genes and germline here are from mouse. The CDR3 is CASKQGGHEQYF. CDR3 bases read: TGTGCTAGCAAACAGGGGGGGCATGAACAGTAC. This rearrangement joins TRBV17 to TRBJ2-7, with D possibly being TRBD1 or TRBD2 (8 bases each). The read halts 1 residue ahead of the CDR3 end, with the missing end drawn from the germline J gene. Germline lookup yields CDR1 MNHDT and CDR2 YYDKIL. The CDR3 is made up of 12 amino acids. V was clipped by 7 bases and J by 5 bases, with 12 bases between them.

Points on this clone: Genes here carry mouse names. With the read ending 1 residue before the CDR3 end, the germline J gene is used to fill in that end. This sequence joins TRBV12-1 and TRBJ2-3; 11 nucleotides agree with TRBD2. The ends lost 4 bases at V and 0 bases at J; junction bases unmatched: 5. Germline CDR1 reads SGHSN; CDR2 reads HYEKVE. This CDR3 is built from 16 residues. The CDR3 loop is CASSRDWGWSAETLYF. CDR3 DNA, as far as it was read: TGTGCCAGCTCCCGGGACTGGGGGTGGAGTGCAGAAACGCTGTAT.